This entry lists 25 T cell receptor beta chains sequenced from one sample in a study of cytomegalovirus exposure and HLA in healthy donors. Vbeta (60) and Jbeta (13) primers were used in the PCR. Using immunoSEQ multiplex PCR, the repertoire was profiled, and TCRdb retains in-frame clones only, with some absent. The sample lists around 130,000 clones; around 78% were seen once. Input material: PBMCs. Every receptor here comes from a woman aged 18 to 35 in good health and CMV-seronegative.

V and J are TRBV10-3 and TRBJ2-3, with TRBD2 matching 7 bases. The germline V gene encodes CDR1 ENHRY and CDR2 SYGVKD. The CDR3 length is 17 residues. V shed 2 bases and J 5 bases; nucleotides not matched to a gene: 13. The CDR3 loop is CAISEPTSQTHIDTQYF. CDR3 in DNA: TGTGCCATCAGTGAGCCGACTAGCCAAACACACATAGATACGCAGTATTTT.

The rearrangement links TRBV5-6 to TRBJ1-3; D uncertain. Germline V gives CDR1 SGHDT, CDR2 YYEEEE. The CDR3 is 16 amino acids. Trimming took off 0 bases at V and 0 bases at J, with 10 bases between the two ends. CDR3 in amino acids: CASSLGAGSSGNTIYF. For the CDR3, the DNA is TGTGCCAGCAGCTTGGGGGCCGGGAGCTCTGGAAACACCATATATTTT.

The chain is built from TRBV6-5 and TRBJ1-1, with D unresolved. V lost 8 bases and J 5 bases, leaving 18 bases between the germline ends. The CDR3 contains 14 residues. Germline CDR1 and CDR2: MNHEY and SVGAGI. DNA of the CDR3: TGTGCCAGCCTCAGAGAACTAACATCGACTGAAGCTTTCTTT. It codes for CASLRELTSTEAFF.

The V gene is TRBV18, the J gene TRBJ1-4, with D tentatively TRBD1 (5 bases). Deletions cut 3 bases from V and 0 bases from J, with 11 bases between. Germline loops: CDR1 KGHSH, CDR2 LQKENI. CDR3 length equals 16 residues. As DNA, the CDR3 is TGTGCCAGCTCACCCCAGGGTAATCCAACTAATGAAAAACTGTTTTTT. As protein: CASSPQGNPTNEKLFF.

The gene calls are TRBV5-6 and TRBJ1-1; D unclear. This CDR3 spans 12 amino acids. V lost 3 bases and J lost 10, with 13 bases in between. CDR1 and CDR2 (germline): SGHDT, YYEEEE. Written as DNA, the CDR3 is TGTGCCAGCAGCTCCCGGGCGCGGGGAGCTTTCTTT. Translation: CASSSRARGAFF.

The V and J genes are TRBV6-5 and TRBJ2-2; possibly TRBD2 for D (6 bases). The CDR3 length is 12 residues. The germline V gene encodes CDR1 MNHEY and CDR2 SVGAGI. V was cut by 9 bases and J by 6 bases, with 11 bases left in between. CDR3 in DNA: TGTGCCAGTACGGGGGTCGCCGGGGAGCTGTTTTTT. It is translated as CASTGVAGELFF.

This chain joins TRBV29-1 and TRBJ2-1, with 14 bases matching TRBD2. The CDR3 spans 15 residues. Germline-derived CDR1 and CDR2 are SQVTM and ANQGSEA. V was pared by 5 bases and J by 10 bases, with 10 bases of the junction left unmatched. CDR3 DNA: TGCAGCGTTCAGCCGGGACTAGCGGGAGAAGAGGAGCAGTTCTTC. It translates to CSVQPGLAGEEEQFF.

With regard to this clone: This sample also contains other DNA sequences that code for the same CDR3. Written as DNA, the CDR3 is TGTGCCAGCAGTTACTCGCGGGGGAACACTGAAGCTTTCTTT. Translated: CASSYSRGNTEAFF. The rearrangement links TRBV6-6 to TRBJ1-1; no definite D call. The CDR3 sequence is 14 residues long. In germline, CDR1 is MNHNY, CDR2 SVGAGI (reference sequence). Trimming pared 0 bases from V and 1 base from J, leaving 6 bases between.

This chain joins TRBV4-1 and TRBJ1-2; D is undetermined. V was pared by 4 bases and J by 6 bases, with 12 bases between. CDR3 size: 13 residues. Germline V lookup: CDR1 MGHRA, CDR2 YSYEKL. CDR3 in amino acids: CASSPRRGHGYTF. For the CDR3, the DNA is TGCGCCAGCAGCCCGAGGCGGGGTCATGGCTACACCTTC.

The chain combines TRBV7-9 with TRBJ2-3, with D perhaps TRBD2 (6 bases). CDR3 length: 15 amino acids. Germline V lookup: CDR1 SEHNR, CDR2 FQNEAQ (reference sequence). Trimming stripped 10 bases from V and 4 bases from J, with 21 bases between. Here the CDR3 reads CATGNVGRSPDTQYF. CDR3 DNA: TGTGCCACCGGGAACGTCGGGAGATCTCCAGATACGCAGTATTTT. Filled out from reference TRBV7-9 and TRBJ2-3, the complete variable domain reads DTGVSQNPRHKITKRGQNVTFRCDPISEHNRLYWYRQTLGQGPEFLTYFQNEAQLEKSRLLSDRFSAERPKGSFSTLEIQRTEQGDSAMYLCATGNVGRSPDTQYFGPGTRLTVL.

The CDR3 region has the DNA TGTGCCAGCAGCTTGGGGCGGGGGGAAGAGACCCAGTACTTC. Translated, it gives CASSLGRGEETQYF. The V gene is TRBV5-8, the J gene TRBJ2-5; 8 positions match TRBD2. This CDR3 contains 14 residues. Germline V lookup: CDR1 SGHTS, CDR2 YDEGEE. Trimming cost V 0 bases and J 3 bases; bases outside gene matches: 1. Variable domain in full (rest from reference TRBV5-8 and TRBJ2-5): EAGVTQSPTHLIKTRGQQATLRCSPISGHTSVYWYQQALGLGLQFLLWYDEGEERNRGNFPPRFSGRQFPNYSSELNVNALELEDSALYLCASSLGRGEETQYFGPGTRLLVL.

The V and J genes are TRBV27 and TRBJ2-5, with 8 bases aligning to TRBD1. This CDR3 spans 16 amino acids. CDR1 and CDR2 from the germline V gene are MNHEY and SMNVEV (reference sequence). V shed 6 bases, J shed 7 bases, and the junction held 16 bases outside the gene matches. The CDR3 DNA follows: TGTGCCAGCAGACCCCCGGGGACAGGTCTCGATGGGACCCAGTACTTC. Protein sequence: CASRPPGTGLDGTQYF.

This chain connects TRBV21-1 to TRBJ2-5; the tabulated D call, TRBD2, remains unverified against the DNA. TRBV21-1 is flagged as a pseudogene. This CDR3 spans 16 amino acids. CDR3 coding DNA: TGTGCCAGCAGCTTACATCGAGCGGGTCTATTAGAGACCCAGTACTTC. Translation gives CASSLHRAGLLETQYF.

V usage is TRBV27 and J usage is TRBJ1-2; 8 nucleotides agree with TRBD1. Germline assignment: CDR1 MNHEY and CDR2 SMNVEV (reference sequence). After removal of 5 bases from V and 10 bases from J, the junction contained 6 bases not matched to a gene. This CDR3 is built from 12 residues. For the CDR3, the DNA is TGTGCCAGCAGTCCCTTGACAGGGGCCTACACCTTC. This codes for CASSPLTGAYTF.

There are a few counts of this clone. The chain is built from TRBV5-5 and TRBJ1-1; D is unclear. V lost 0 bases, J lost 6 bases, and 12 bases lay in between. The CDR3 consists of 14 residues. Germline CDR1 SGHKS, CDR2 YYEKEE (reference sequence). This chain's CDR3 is CASSLGASLSEAFF. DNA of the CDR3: TGTGCCAGCAGCTTGGGGGCTTCTCTCTCTGAAGCTTTCTTT. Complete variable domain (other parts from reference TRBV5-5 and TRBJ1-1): DAGVTQSPTHLIKTRGQQVTLRCSPISGHKSVSWYQQVLGQGPQFIFQYYEKEERGRGNFPDRFSARQFPNYSSELNVNALLLGDSALYLCASSLGASLSEAFFGQGTRLTVV.

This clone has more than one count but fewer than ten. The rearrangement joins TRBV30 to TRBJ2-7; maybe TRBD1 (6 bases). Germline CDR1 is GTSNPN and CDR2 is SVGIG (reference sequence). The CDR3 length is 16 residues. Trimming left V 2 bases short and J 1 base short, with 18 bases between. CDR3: CAWSPKPGQPSYEQYF. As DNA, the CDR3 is TGTGCCTGGAGTCCCAAACCGGGACAACCGTCCTACGAGCAGTACTTC.

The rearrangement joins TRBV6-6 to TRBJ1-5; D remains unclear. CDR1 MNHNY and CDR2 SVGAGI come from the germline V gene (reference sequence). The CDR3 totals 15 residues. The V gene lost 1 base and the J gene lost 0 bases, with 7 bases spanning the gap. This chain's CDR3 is CASSYLTHSNQPQHF. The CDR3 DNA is TGTGCCAGCAGTTACTTGACACATAGCAATCAGCCCCAGCATTTT.

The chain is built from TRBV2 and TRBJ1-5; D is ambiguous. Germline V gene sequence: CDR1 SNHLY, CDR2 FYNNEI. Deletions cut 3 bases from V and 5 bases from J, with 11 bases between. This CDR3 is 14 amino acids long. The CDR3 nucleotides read TGTGCCAGCAGTGACCTAACCCGTTATCAGCCCCAGCATTTT. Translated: CASSDLTRYQPQHF. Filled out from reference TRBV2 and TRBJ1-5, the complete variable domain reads EPEVTQTPSHQVTQMGQEVILRCVPISNHLYFYWYRQILGQKVEFLVSFYNNEISEKSEIFDDQFSVERPDGSNFTLKIRSTKLEDSAMYFCASSDLTRYQPQHFGDGTRLSIL.

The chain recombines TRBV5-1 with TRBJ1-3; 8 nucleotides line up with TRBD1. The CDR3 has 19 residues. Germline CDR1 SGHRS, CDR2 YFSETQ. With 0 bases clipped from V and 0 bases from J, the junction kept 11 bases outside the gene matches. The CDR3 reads CASSLEGTGSLSSGNTIYF. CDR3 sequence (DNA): TGCGCCAGCAGCTTGGAGGGGACAGGATCCCTATCCTCTGGAAACACCATATATTTT.

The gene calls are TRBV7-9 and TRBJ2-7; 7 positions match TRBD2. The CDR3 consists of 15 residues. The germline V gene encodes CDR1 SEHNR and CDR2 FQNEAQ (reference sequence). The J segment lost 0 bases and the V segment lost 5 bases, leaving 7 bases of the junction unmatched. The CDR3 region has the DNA TGTGCCAGCAGCCGGGACTACTCCAGCTCCTACGAGCAGTACTTC. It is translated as CASSRDYSSSYEQYF.

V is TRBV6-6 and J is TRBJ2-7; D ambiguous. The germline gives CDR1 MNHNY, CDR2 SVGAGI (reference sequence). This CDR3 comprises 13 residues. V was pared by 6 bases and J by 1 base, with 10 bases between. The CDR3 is CASRGAPSYEQYF. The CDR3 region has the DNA TGTGCCAGCAGGGGCGCTCCGTCCTACGAGCAGTACTTC.

CDR3 residues: CASSQVEDRDNYGYTF. The CDR3 region has the DNA TGTGCCAGCAGCCAAGTTGAGGACAGGGACAACTATGGCTACACCTTC. The rearrangement links TRBV4-2 to TRBJ1-2; TRBD1 matches at 8 bases. Germline V lookup: CDR1 LGHNA, CDR2 YNFKEQ. The CDR3 consists of 16 residues. Trimming cost V 1 base and J 2 bases; bases outside gene matches: 6.

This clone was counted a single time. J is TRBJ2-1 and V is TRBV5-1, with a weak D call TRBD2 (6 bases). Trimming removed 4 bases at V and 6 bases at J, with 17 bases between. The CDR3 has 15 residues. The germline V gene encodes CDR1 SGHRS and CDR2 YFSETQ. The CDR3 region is CASSLRVAEFNEQFF. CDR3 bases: TGCGCCAGCAGCCTTCGGGTAGCGGAATTCAATGAGCAGTTCTTC.

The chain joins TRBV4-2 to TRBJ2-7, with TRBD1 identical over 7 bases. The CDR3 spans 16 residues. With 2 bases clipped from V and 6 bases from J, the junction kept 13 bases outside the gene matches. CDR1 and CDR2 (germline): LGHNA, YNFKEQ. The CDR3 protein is CASSQQGDLGGSEQYF. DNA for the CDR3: TGTGCCAGCAGCCAACAGGGGGACCTAGGAGGCTCCGAGCAGTACTTC.

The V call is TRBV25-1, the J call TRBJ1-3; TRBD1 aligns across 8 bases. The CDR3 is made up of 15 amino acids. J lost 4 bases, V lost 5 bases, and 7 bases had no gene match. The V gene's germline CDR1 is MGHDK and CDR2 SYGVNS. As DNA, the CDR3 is TGTGCCAGCAGTCTGACAGGGGCGGCCGGAAACACCATATATTTT. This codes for CASSLTGAAGNTIYF.